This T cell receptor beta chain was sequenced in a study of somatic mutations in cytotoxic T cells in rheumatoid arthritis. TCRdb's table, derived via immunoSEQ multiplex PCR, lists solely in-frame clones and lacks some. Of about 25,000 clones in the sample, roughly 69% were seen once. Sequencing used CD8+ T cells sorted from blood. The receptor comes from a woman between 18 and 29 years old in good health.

DNA for the CDR3: TGTGCCAGCAGCTTGGCGGATACGCAGTATTTT. As protein: CASSLADTQYF. The chain joins TRBV5-6 to TRBJ2-3; D unresolved. This CDR3 has 11 residues. Germline V CDR1 and CDR2: SGHDT, YYEEEE. V lost 0 bases, J lost 6 bases, and 2 bases lay in between.